Listed here is a single TCR beta chain. The record originates from a study of blood T cell repertoires in COVID-19. Authors' methods: From reference gene primer amplification, estimates of nucleated cell counts were derived. Measured with immunoSEQ multiplex PCR; TCRdb has only the in-frame clones, and not every one. D and trimming were read from the DNA, whereas the V and J calls and clone size are those reported in that table. The top ten clones hold 3.8% of a sample with 100,000 or so clones, 65% to 90% of them seen once. The ends were cut back, 1 base at V and 0 bases at J, with 10 bases in the middle. The V gene's germline CDR1 is MGHRA and CDR2 YSYEKL. The CDR3 sequence is 15 residues long.

The sequencing sample was made of peripheral blood. The chain uses TRBV4-1 and TRBJ2-7, with D perhaps matching TRBD1 (5 bases). This TCR came from a man in his 60s with acute or convalescent COVID-19. The CDR3: CASSQVYQGSYEQYF. Written as DNA, the CDR3 is TGCGCCAGCAGCCAAGTGTATCAGGGCTCCTACGAGCAGTACTTC.